One sample yielded the 10 T cell receptor beta chains listed below, sequenced in a study of T cell clones after liver transplantation. Using immunoSEQ multiplex PCR, the repertoire was profiled, and TCRdb retains in-frame clones only, with some absent. Here the sample spans 49,000 or so clones, over 55% being singletons. Sequenced material: CD4+ T cells from blood, taken roughly 55 months after liver transplant. The receptors originated from a human patient who received a liver transplant. Certain T cells may be donor cells from the graft.

This chain joins TRBV14 and TRBJ1-1; D remains unclear. The V gene lost 1 base and the J gene lost 7 bases, with 13 bases spanning the gap. The CDR3 runs to 14 residues. Germline CDR1 and CDR2: SGHDN and FVKESK. The CDR3 DNA sequence: TGTGCCAGCAGCCAAGTACCCACCCGGAGTGAAGCTTTCTTT. Translated, it gives CASSQVPTRSEAFF. Complete variable domain (other parts from reference TRBV14 and TRBJ1-1): EAGVTQFPSHSVIEKGQTVTLRCDPISGHDNLYWYRRVMGKEIKFLLHFVKESKQDESGMPNNRFLAERTGGTYSTLKVQPAELEDSGVYFCASSQVPTRSEAFFGQGTRLTVV.

This clone showed up just once. This chain connects TRBV19 to TRBJ2-1; D is unclear. The CDR3 is made up of 15 amino acids. In germline, CDR1 is LNHDA, CDR2 SQIVND (reference sequence). The ends were cut back, 3 bases at V and 0 bases at J, with 9 bases in the middle. The DNA for the CDR3 is TGTGCCAGTAGTATTGCCCTTACCTCCTACAATGAGCAGTTCTTC. The encoded protein is CASSIALTSYNEQFF.

This clone was picked up one time. This chain joins TRBV5-5 and TRBJ2-7; 7 bases fit TRBD1. CDR3 length equals 17 residues. The V and J ends lost 2 bases and 3 bases, in that order; junction bases with no gene match: 14. Germline CDR1 is SGHKS and CDR2 is YYEKEE (reference sequence). For the CDR3, the DNA is TGTGCCAGCAGCTTAATAGGTTTTGACAGGGTAAGCTACGAGCAGTACTTC. Protein: CASSLIGFDRVSYEQYF.

The chain joins TRBV27 to TRBJ2-6; D gene unclear. There are 13 residues in the CDR3. Looked up from germline, CDR1 is MNHEY and CDR2 is SMNVEV (reference sequence). The V end lost 7 bases, the J end lost 4 bases, and 8 bases lay between the germline ends. The chain's CDR3 is CASTQGGANVLTF. CDR3 nucleotide sequence: TGTGCCAGCACCCAAGGAGGGGCCAACGTCCTGACTTTC.

This clone was seen just once. The rearrangement joins TRBV18 to TRBJ1-4; 10 bases map to TRBD1. The length of the CDR3 is 17 residues. With V trimmed by 3 bases and J by 7 bases, 11 bases remained unmatched. Germline lookup yields CDR1 KGHSH and CDR2 LQKENI. The CDR3 DNA sequence: TGTGCCAGCTCACCTCAAATCCCGGGACAGGGGAGTGAAAAACTGTTTTTT. This gives the protein CASSPQIPGQGSEKLFF. The complete variable domain, with remaining parts taken from reference TRBV18 and TRBJ1-4, reads NAGVMQNPRHLVRRRGQEARLRCSPMKGHSHVYWYRQLPEEGLKFMVYLQKENIIDESGMPKERFSAEFPKEGPSILRIQQVVRGDSAAYFCASSPQIPGQGSEKLFFGSGTQLSVL.

Of note for this clone: A much larger clone differs from this one at a single base, so this may be a read error. Other DNA sequences from this sample encode an identical CDR3 as well. V and J are TRBV25-1 and TRBJ1-5; D not resolved. In germline, CDR1 is MGHDK, CDR2 SYGVNS. The V gene lost 4 bases and the J gene lost 2 bases, with 3 bases spanning the gap. CDR3 length: 12 residues. The CDR3 here is CASSVGNQPQHF. CDR3 bases: TGTGCCAGCAGTGTAGGCAATCAGCCCCAGCATTTT.

The CDR3 sequence is CASSPTGALETQYF. The DNA for the CDR3 is TGTGCCAGCTCACCCACAGGGGCGCTGGAGACCCAGTACTTC. The chain recombines TRBV18 with TRBJ2-5, with 7 nucleotides matching TRBD1. Germline CDR1 is KGHSH and CDR2 is LQKENI. CDR3 length: 14 amino acids. After removal of 3 bases from V and 5 bases from J, the junction contained 6 bases not matched to a gene.

The gene calls are TRBV9 and TRBJ2-3; D call uncertain. There are 13 residues in the CDR3. The germline V gene has CDR1 SGDLS and CDR2 YYNGEE. V was clipped by 0 bases and J by 7 bases, with 9 bases between them. The CDR3 region is CASSVDGPYTQYF. CDR3 nucleotides: TGTGCCAGCAGCGTAGATGGCCCATATACGCAGTATTTT.

This clone was counted a few times. This chain uses TRBV5-4 with TRBJ2-3; TRBD2 might be the D (6 bases). Germline loops: CDR1 SGHNT, CDR2 YYREEE (reference sequence). Trimming removed 4 bases at V and 0 bases at J, with 12 bases between. This CDR3 contains 15 residues. In DNA, the CDR3 is TGTGCCAGCAGCCGGGGGTCCCAGAGCACAGATACGCAGTATTTT. Amino acids: CASSRGSQSTDTQYF.

The rearrangement uses TRBV20-1 and TRBJ2-7; D is unresolved. CDR3 length: 11 residues. CDR1 and CDR2 from the germline V gene are DFQATT and SNEGSKA (reference sequence). V was trimmed by 3 bases and J by 6 bases, leaving 9 bases between them. CDR3 coding DNA: TGCAGTGCTAGCCCTATAGGCGAGCAGTACTTC. Protein product: CSASPIGEQYF.